Below, 29 T cell receptor beta chains from the same sample are listed, as sequenced in a study of OX40 agonist ivuxolimab in advanced cancers. Assay: immunoSEQ multiplex PCR; the TCRdb copy retains only in-frame clones and omits some. In the table there are around 69,000 clones, approximately 90% of which are singletons. This material consisted of CD4+ or CD8+ T cells sorted from blood, taken in a trial of the OX40 agonist ivuxolimab. The receptors derive from an adult with an advanced solid tumor such as melanoma, head and neck, liver or kidney cancer.

V and J are TRBV4-3 and TRBJ2-7; D tentatively fits TRBD1 or TRBD2 (5 bases each). The V gene's germline CDR1 is LGHNA and CDR2 YSLEER. Trimming took 0 bases from V and 2 from J, leaving 11 bases between them. The CDR3 runs to 15 residues. CDR3 coding DNA: TGCGCCAGCAGCCAAGATGCCGGGACGGCCTACGAGCAGTACTTC. Protein sequence: CASSQDAGTAYEQYF.

The chain links TRBV19 to TRBJ1-1; no clear D. V lost 3 bases and J lost 0, with 8 bases in between. Germline CDR1 reads LNHDA; CDR2 reads SQIVND (reference sequence). This CDR3 is built from 14 residues. The CDR3 DNA is TGTGCCAGTAGTATGGCAGCTTTGAACACTGAAGCTTTCTTT. Encoded protein: CASSMAALNTEAFF.

In DNA, the CDR3 is TGTGCCAGCAGCGGGCAGTGGGACAGGGGGCCTAGTGAGCAGTTCTTC. Amino acids: CASSGQWDRGPSEQFF. The chain joins TRBV6-4 to TRBJ2-1; 12 nucleotides line up with TRBD1. The CDR3 loop spans 16 amino acids. V trimming: 6 bases; J trimming: 9 bases; junction bases outside the gene matches: 12. The V gene's germline CDR1 is MRHNA and CDR2 SNTAGT.

The J gene is TRBJ2-7, the V gene TRBV13; D not certain. The germline CDR1 and CDR2 sequences are PRHDT and FYEKMQ (reference sequence). The CDR3 length is 13 residues. With 5 bases removed from V and 7 bases from J, the gap between germline ends came to 15 bases. CDR3 DNA: TGTGCCAGCAGCCGAGGCCGGGCGGATGAGCAGTACTTC. Protein product: CASSRGRADEQYF.

The rearrangement joins TRBV13 to TRBJ2-1; no clear D. The CDR3 runs 13 residues. Germline CDR1 is PRHDT and CDR2 is FYEKMQ (reference sequence). V was pared by 1 base and J by 4 bases, with 5 bases between. CDR3 in DNA: TGTGCCAGCAGCTTAGAAGGTTACAATGAGCAGTTCTTC. Translation gives CASSLEGYNEQFF.

This clone showed up just a few times. The J gene is TRBJ2-3, the V gene TRBV4-2; the match to TRBD2 covers 7 bases. Germline lookup yields CDR1 LGHNA and CDR2 YNFKEQ. The CDR3 has 19 residues. J gave up 1 base and V 4 bases, and 17 bases lay outside the gene matches. CDR3 coding DNA: TGTGCCAGCAGCCTTCCCCCAGCGGGGTTGGGTGGTGGCACAGATACGCAGTATTTT. The encoded protein is CASSLPPAGLGGGTDTQYF.

The genes are TRBV4-1 and TRBJ2-1; D unclear. Germline V gene lookup returns CDR1 MGHRA and CDR2 YSYEKL. Trimming pared 2 bases from V and 0 bases from J, leaving 11 bases between. This CDR3 contains 16 residues. The CDR3 bases are TGCGCCAGCAGCCAAAGAACAGAAAACTCCTACAATGAGCAGTTCTTC. This translates into CASSQRTENSYNEQFF.

The rearrangement links TRBV4-1 to TRBJ2-1, with D unresolved. The CDR3 has 16 residues. The V gene's germline CDR1 is MGHRA and CDR2 YSYEKL. Trimming cost V 0 bases and J 2 bases, with 11 bases left between them. CDR3: CASSQESAVPYNEQFF. The CDR3, as DNA: TGCGCCAGCAGCCAAGAGAGCGCAGTTCCCTACAATGAGCAGTTCTTC.

V is TRBV9 and J is TRBJ2-1; 13 bases are shared with TRBD2. This CDR3 region has 15 residues. The trim removed 4 bases at V and 5 bases at J, leaving 3 bases unmatched. Germline V gene lookup returns CDR1 SGDLS and CDR2 YYNGEE. The CDR3 sequence is CASSTSGREHNEQFF. Here the CDR3 DNA reads TGTGCCAGCAGCACTAGCGGGAGGGAACACAATGAGCAGTTCTTC.

This rearrangement joins TRBV4-3 to TRBJ2-2; D gene unclear. Trimming stripped 5 bases from V and 4 bases from J, with 5 bases between. The CDR3 consists of 12 residues. Germline V gene sequence: CDR1 LGHNA, CDR2 YSLEER. This CDR3 is CASSWTTGELFF. Here the CDR3 DNA reads TGCGCCAGCAGCTGGACCACCGGGGAGCTGTTTTTT.

The V and J genes are TRBV6-5 and TRBJ1-3; 7 bases line up with TRBD1. Germline V gene data show CDR1 as MNHEY and CDR2 as SVGAGI. The CDR3 is 15 residues long. V was clipped by 0 bases and J by 2 bases; unmatched bases: 1. Here the CDR3 DNA reads TGTGCCAGCAGTTACTCGACAGGGCCTGGAAACACCATATATTTT. Its translation: CASSYSTGPGNTIYF.

The CDR3 region has the DNA TGTGCCAGCAGTGGACTGAGGACAGGAAACTCCTACGAGCAGTACTTC. This codes for CASSGLRTGNSYEQYF. This chain connects TRBV28 to TRBJ2-7; 7 positions agree with TRBD1. CDR3 length: 16 residues. V lost 5 bases and J lost 0; bases outside the gene matches: 10. In germline, CDR1 is MDHEN, CDR2 SYDVKM.

This chain uses TRBV27 with TRBJ2-3; the match to TRBD1 covers 7 bases. This CDR3 spans 16 amino acids. The ends lost 5 bases at V and 2 bases at J; junction bases unmatched: 10. Germline CDR1 and CDR2: MNHEY and SMNVEV (reference sequence). The CDR3 loop is CASSIQGVGFTDTQYF. The CDR3 DNA reads TGTGCCAGCAGTATCCAGGGGGTCGGGTTCACAGATACGCAGTATTTT.

In its sample, this clone was seen once. Other DNA sequences from this sample encode an identical CDR3 as well. This chain links TRBV19 with TRBJ2-1; no firm D call. This CDR3 comprises 13 residues. From germline, CDR1 is LNHDA and CDR2 SQIVND (reference sequence). The ends were cut back, 6 bases at V and 0 bases at J, with 6 bases in the middle. The chain's CDR3 is CASSPSSYNEQFF. In DNA, the CDR3 is TGTGCCAGTAGCCCTAGCTCCTACAATGAGCAGTTCTTC.

The chain recombines TRBV13 with TRBJ2-5; D not certain. CDR3 length equals 13 residues. Germline V gene lookup returns CDR1 PRHDT and CDR2 FYEKMQ (reference sequence). Deletions cut 5 bases from V and 3 bases from J, with 10 bases between. CDR3 protein: CASSLHSKETQYF. The DNA for the CDR3 is TGTGCCAGCAGCCTCCATAGTAAAGAGACCCAGTACTTC.

The rearrangement uses TRBV28 and TRBJ1-5; perhaps TRBD1 as D (6 bases). The CDR3 length is 17 residues. V gave up 5 bases and J gave up 4 bases, with 21 bases separating them. From germline, CDR1 is MDHEN and CDR2 SYDVKM. This CDR3 is CASSPMVWGPANQPQHF. The CDR3 DNA sequence: TGTGCCAGCAGTCCCATGGTCTGGGGGCCGGCAAATCAGCCCCAGCATTTT. Using reference TRBV28 and TRBJ1-5 for the parts outside the CDR3, the full variable domain is DVKVTQSSRYLVKRTGEKVFLECVQDMDHENMFWYRQDPGLGLRLIYFSYDVKMKEKGDIPEGYSVSREKKERFSLILESASTNQTSMYLCASSPMVWGPANQPQHFGDGTRLSIL.

V gene TRBV19 combines with J gene TRBJ2-7; D is uncertain. The V end lost 1 base, the J end lost 3 bases, and 7 bases lay between the germline ends. Germline values: CDR1 LNHDA, CDR2 SQIVND (reference sequence). The CDR3 contains 13 residues. CDR3 sequence (DNA): TGTGCCAGTAGTATAGGCCCCCTCTACGAGCAGTACTTC. This codes for CASSIGPLYEQYF.

The CDR3 loop is CASSLDLRQGSYNEQFF. CDR3 sequence (DNA): TGTGCCAGCAGCTTAGATTTGAGACAGGGGTCCTACAATGAGCAGTTCTTC. This chain joins TRBV11-2 and TRBJ2-1; 8 nucleotides align to TRBD1. V lost 0 bases and J lost 1; bases outside the gene matches: 5. CDR3 length: 17 residues. The germline CDR1 and CDR2 sequences are SGHAT and FQNNGV.

The gene calls are TRBV5-5 and TRBJ1-6; D not certain. This CDR3 region has 15 residues. Looked up from germline, CDR1 is SGHKS and CDR2 is YYEKEE (reference sequence). The V gene lost 2 bases and the J gene lost 7 bases, with 13 bases spanning the gap. CDR3 protein: CASSLGRDGNSPLHF. DNA of the CDR3: TGTGCCAGCAGCTTAGGGAGGGATGGGAATTCACCCCTCCACTTT.

V usage is TRBV7-9 and J usage is TRBJ1-1; D gene uncertain. CDR1 SEHNR and CDR2 FQNEAQ come from the germline V gene (reference sequence). V lost 1 base, J lost 0 bases, and 9 bases lay in between. The CDR3 has 15 residues. The CDR3: CASSLGAEMNTEAFF. CDR3 bases: TGTGCCAGCAGCTTAGGCGCAGAAATGAACACTGAAGCTTTCTTT.

This chain uses TRBV6-1 with TRBJ2-1, with 11 bases that match TRBD1. Unmatched junction bases numbered 6, after V lost 5 bases and J lost 6 bases. CDR1 is MNHNS and CDR2 is SASEGT in the germline V gene. The CDR3 runs 15 residues. The CDR3 loop reads CASSLTGTGGNEQFF. The CDR3 bases are TGTGCCAGCAGTTTAACCGGGACAGGGGGCAATGAGCAGTTCTTC.

This rearrangement joins TRBV29-1 to TRBJ2-3; the D gene could be TRBD1 or TRBD2 (5 bases each). This CDR3 spans 14 amino acids. V was clipped by 3 bases and J by 1 base, with 11 bases between them. Germline-derived CDR1 and CDR2 are SQVTM and ANQGSEA. CDR3 DNA: TGCAGCGTTGAGGGGCGGGTTGGCACAGATACGCAGTATTTT. This sequence encodes CSVEGRVGTDTQYF.

The chain recombines TRBV5-4 with TRBJ2-1; no definite D call. From germline, CDR1 is SGHNT and CDR2 YYREEE (reference sequence). Trimming removed 0 bases at V and 7 bases at J, with 14 bases between. The CDR3 extends over 15 amino acids. CDR3 residues: CASSLAQESLNEQFF. In DNA, the CDR3 is TGTGCCAGCAGCTTGGCCCAAGAAAGCCTAAATGAGCAGTTCTTC.

The rearrangement joins TRBV9 to TRBJ1-4; D might be TRBD1 (5 bases). V dropped 4 bases and J dropped 7 bases, with 14 bases sitting between them. This CDR3 spans 14 amino acids. Germline assignment: CDR1 SGDLS and CDR2 YYNGEE. DNA for the CDR3: TGTGCCAGCAGCTCACAGGTTATGGGTGAAAAACTGTTTTTT. Its translation: CASSSQVMGEKLFF. Combining the CDR3 with reference TRBV9 and TRBJ1-4 gives the whole variable domain DSGVTQTPKHLITATGQRVTLRCSPRSGDLSVYWYQQSLDQGLQFLIQYYNGEERAKGNILERFSAQQFPDLHSELNLSSLELGDSALYFCASSSQVMGEKLFFGSGTQLSVL.

The genes are TRBV25-1 and TRBJ1-1; possible D gene TRBD1, 6 bases. CDR3 length equals 13 residues. The germline V gene has CDR1 MGHDK and CDR2 SYGVNS. The V gene lost 4 bases and the J gene lost 3 bases, with 9 bases spanning the gap. The CDR3 nucleotides read TGTGCCAGCAGTGGTTACAGGGACACTGAAGCTTTCTTT. This translates into CASSGYRDTEAFF. The variable domain in full, with the rest retrieved from reference TRBV25-1 and TRBJ1-1, is EADIYQTPRYLVIGTGKKITLECSQTMGHDKMYWYQQDPGMELHLIHYSYGVNSTEKGDLSSESTVSRIRTEHFPLTLESARPSHTSQYLCASSGYRDTEAFFGQGTRLTVV.

The genes are TRBV2 and TRBJ1-2; D is uncertain. V lost 10 bases and J 6 bases, leaving 15 bases between the germline ends. Germline V lookup: CDR1 SNHLY, CDR2 FYNNEI. The CDR3 is 12 amino acids. For the CDR3, the DNA is TGTGCCAAAAAGGAGATAGCGGATGGCTACACCTTC. Residues: CAKKEIADGYTF. Supplemented by reference TRBV2 and TRBJ1-2, the full variable domain reads EPEVTQTPSHQVTQMGQEVILRCVPISNHLYFYWYRQILGQKVEFLVSFYNNEISEKSEIFDDQFSVERPDGSNFTLKIRSTKLEDSAMYFCAKKEIADGYTFGSGTRLTVV.

In its sample, this clone was seen a few times. The rearrangement uses TRBV4-2 and TRBJ1-1, with D tentatively TRBD1 (6 bases). The germline V gene encodes CDR1 LGHNA and CDR2 YNFKEQ. The CDR3 length is 16 residues. The V end was cut by 4 bases, the J end by 1 base, with 16 bases between. The CDR3 DNA reads TGTGCCAGCAGCCCGTTTTTAGGACAGACGAACACTGAAGCTTTCTTT. This encodes CASSPFLGQTNTEAFF.

This chain uses TRBV28 with TRBJ2-5; possible D gene TRBD2, 5 bases. V lost 3 bases and J 5 bases, leaving 7 bases between the germline ends. The CDR3 runs 12 residues. The germline gives CDR1 MDHEN, CDR2 SYDVKM. CDR3: CASSLWEETQYF. The DNA for the CDR3 is TGTGCCAGCAGTTTGTGGGAGGAGACCCAGTACTTC.

V usage is TRBV15 and J usage is TRBJ1-6, with D possibly TRBD1 on 5 matching bases. Germline CDR1 and CDR2: LNHNV and YYDKDF (reference sequence). The CDR3 extends over 14 amino acids. V gave up 8 bases and J gave up 7 bases, with 15 bases separating them. The CDR3 sequence is CATQEGRLNSPLHF. CDR3 in DNA: TGTGCCACCCAGGAGGGACGATTGAATTCACCCCTCCACTTT.